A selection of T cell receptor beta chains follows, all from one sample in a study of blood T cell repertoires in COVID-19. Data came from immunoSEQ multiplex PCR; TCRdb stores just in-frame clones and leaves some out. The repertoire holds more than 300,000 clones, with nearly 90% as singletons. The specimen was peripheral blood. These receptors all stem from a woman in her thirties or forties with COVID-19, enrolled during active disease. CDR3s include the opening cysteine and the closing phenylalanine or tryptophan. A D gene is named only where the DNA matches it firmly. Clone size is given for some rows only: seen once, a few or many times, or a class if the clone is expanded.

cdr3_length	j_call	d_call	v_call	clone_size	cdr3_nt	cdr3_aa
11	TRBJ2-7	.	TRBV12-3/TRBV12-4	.	TGTGCCAGCAGTCAGGACTACGAGCAGTACTTC	CASSQDYEQYF
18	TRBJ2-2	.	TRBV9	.	TGTGCCAGCAGCGTAGCCCTCGGACTGAGCGATAACACCGGGGAGCTGTTTTTT	CASSVALGLSDNTGELFF
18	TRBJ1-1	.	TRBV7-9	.	TGTGCCAGCAGCTTCGAGACAGCAGGCCTGAACATGGAGACTGAAGCTTTCTTT	CASSFETAGLNMETEAFF
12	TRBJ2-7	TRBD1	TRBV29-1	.	TGCAGCGTCCGGGGACAGACCTACGAGCAGTACTTC	CSVRGQTYEQYF
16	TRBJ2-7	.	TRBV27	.	TGTGCCAGCAGTTTTCGGGGTAGTAGGGCATCGGACGAGCAGTACTTC	CASSFRGSRASDEQYF
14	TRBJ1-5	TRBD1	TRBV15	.	TGTGCCACCAGACGGGACAGCCACAATCAGCCCCAGCATTTT	CATRRDSHNQPQHF
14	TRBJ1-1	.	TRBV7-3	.	TGTGCCAGCAGCCCAAAACAGGGGAACACTGAAGCTTTCTTT	CASSPKQGNTEAFF
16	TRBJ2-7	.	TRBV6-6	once	TGTGCCAGCACCTATAGGGGAACAGGGTCCTTGGACGAGCAGTACTTC	CASTYRGTGSLDEQYF
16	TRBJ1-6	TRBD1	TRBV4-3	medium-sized	TGCGCCAGCAGCCTCGGAGGACAGGGGGATGGTTCACCCCTCCACTTT	CASSLGGQGDGSPLHF
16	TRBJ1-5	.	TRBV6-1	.	TGTGCCAGCAGTGAAGACGGGGACACTAGCAATCAGCCCCAGCATTTT	CASSEDGDTSNQPQHF
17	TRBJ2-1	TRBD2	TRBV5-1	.	TGCGCCAGCAGCAACGGACTAGCGGGGGGCGGCTACAATGAGCAGTTCTTC	CASSNGLAGGGYNEQFF
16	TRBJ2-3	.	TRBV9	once	TGTGCCAGCAGCGTAGTGGGGGGACCCGACACAGATACGCAGTATTTT	CASSVVGGPDTDTQYF
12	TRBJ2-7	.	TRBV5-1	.	TGCGCCAGCAGCTTAGACAGGTACGAGCAGTACTTC	CASSLDRYEQYF
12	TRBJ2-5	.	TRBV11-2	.	TGTGCCAGCAGCCCCCAGGGAGAGACCCAGTACTTC	CASSPQGETQYF
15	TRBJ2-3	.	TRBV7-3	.	TGTGCCAGCAGCTTAACTAGCCGAAGCACAGATACGCAGTATTTT	CASSLTSRSTDTQYF
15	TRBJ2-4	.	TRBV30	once	TGTGCCTGGAGTGTACGTGCGGGGCCGGGCCGTATTCAGTACTTC	CAWSVRAGPGRIQYF
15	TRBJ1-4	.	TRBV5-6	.	TGTGCCAGCAGCTTCCGTGATACCTCGGGTGAAAAACTGTTTTTT	CASSFRDTSGEKLFF
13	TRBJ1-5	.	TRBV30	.	TGTGCCTTCGGGGGGGGGAGCAATCAGCCCCAGCATTTT	CAFGGGSNQPQHF
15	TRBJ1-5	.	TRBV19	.	TGTGCCAGTAGTATCCGCGGGGGGAGCAATCAGCCCCAGCATTTT	CASSIRGGSNQPQHF
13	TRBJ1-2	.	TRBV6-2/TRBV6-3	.	TGTGCCAGCAGTTACGACAGCATCTATGGCTACACCTTC	CASSYDSIYGYTF
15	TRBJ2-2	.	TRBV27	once	TGTGCCAGCAGTTTAGATTTGTTAGGGAGCGGGGAGCTGTTTTTT	CASSLDLLGSGELFF
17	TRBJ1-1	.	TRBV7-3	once	TGTGCCAGCAGTGACAGAGTAAGGGCCTCTGATGACACTGAAGCTTTCTTT	CASSDRVRASDDTEAFF
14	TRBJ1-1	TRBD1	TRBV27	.	TGTGCCAGCAGGACCGGGACAGGGAACACTGAAGCTTTCTTT	CASRTGTGNTEAFF
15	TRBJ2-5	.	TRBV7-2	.	TGTGCCAGCAGCCTACGGGCGGGGGACAGGGAGACCCAGTACTTC	CASSLRAGDRETQYF
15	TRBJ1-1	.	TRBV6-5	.	TGTGCCAGCAGTTACGGCGGGGGGGAGAACACTGAAGCTTTCTTT	CASSYGGGENTEAFF
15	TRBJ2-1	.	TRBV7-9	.	TGTGCCAGCAGCTTACTGACCAGGGGGGCCAATGAGCAGTTCTTC	CASSLLTRGANEQFF
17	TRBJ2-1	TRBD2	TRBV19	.	TGTGCCAGTAGTATCAGACTAGCGGGAAACTCCTACAATGAGCAGTTCTTC	CASSIRLAGNSYNEQFF
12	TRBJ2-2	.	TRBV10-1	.	TGCGCCCACGACGAGGGCACCGGGGAGCTGTTTTTT	CAHDEGTGELFF
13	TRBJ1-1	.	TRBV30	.	TGTGCCTGGAGTGTACGGGGGAACACTGAAGCTTTCTTT	CAWSVRGNTEAFF
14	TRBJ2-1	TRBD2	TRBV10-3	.	TGTGCCATCAGTGAGTCGGGGAGGGGTGGTGAGCAGTTCTTC	CAISESGRGGEQFF
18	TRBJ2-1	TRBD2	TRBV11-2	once	TGTGCCAGCAGCTTACGGGCGTCGGGACTAGCGGTTAACAATGAGCAGTTCTTC	CASSLRASGLAVNNEQFF
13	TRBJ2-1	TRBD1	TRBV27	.	TGTGCCAGCAGTTCGGACAGGGGTAATGAGCAGTTCTTC	CASSSDRGNEQFF
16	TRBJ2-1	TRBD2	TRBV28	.	TGTGCCAGCAGTTCCCCAGCGGGGGGGCCGCGGAATGAGCAGTTCTTC	CASSSPAGGPRNEQFF
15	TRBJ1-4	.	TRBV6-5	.	TGTGCCAGCAGTTCAGATCGAAGGGGCGCAGAAAAACTGTTTTTT	CASSSDRRGAEKLFF
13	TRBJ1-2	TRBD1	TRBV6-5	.	TGTGCCAGCAGTTACTCGGCAGGGGGCGGCTACACCTTC	CASSYSAGGGYTF
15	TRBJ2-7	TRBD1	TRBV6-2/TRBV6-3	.	TGTGCCAGCGGCCGACAGGGGAGGAGTTCCTACGAGCAGTACTTC	CASGRQGRSSYEQYF
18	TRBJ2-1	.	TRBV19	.	TGTGCCAGTAGTATAGGGGGTCCTAGCGCCAGCTCCTACAATGAGCAGTTCTTC	CASSIGGPSASSYNEQFF
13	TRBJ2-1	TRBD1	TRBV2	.	TGTGCCAGCAGGAATACAGGGGCCAATGAGCAGTTCTTC	CASRNTGANEQFF
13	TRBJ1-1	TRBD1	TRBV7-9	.	TGTGCCAGCAGGCCAACAGGGGGCACTGAAGCTTTCTTT	CASRPTGGTEAFF
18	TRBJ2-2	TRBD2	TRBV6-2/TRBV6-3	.	TGTGCCAGCAGTTACAAGGGACTAGCGGGAGCGAACACCGGGGAGCTGTTTTTT	CASSYKGLAGANTGELFF
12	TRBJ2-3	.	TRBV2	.	TGTGCCAGCAGCGTAAGCACAGATACGCAGTATTTT	CASSVSTDTQYF
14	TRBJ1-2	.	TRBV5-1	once	TGCGCCAGCAACCAGATGGACAGCTCTAATGGCTACACCTTC	CASNQMDSSNGYTF
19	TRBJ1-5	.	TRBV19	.	TGTGCCAGTAGTATGCACGGGGGGACCTTGGGACGGAGCAATCAGCCCCAGCATTTT	CASSMHGGTLGRSNQPQHF
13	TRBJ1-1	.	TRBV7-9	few	TGTGCCAGCAGCTTAGAAGGGGCAGTTGAAGCTTTCTTT	CASSLEGAVEAFF
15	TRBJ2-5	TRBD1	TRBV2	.	TGTGCCAGCAGTGAAGCGGCAGGGGGCGGGAAGACCCAGTACTTC	CASSEAAGGGKTQYF
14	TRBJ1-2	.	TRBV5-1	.	TGCGCCAGCAGCTTGGCTTTTGGAGGGGATGGCTACACCTTC	CASSLAFGGDGYTF
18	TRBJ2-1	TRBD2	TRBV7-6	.	TGTGCCAGCAGCTTAGCTCCCGGACTAGCGGGCCCCTACAATGAGCAGTTCTTC	CASSLAPGLAGPYNEQFF
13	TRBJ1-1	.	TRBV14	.	TGTGCCAGCAGCCAGGACTGGAACACTGAAGCTTTCTTT	CASSQDWNTEAFF
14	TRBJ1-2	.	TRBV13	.	TGTGCCAGCAGCCTAAACACAGACGGCTATGGCTACACCTTC	CASSLNTDGYGYTF
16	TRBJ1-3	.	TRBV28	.	TGTGCCAGCAGTTCCCTCATGGGCCTCTCTGGAAACACCATATATTTT	CASSSLMGLSGNTIYF
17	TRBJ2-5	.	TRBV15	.	TGTGCCACCAGCAGACGTCCTGCAAAGGACTACCAAGAGACCCAGTACTTC	CATSRRPAKDYQETQYF
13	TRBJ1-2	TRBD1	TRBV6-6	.	TGTGCCAGCAGTCCAGGGGGCGTCTATGGCTACACCTTC	CASSPGGVYGYTF
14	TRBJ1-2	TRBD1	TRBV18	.	TGTGCCAGCTCACAAGACAGGGAGGAGGTTGGCTACACCTTC	CASSQDREEVGYTF
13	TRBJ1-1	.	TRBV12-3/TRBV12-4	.	TGTGCCAGCAGTTTTAAGCAGAACACTGAAGCTTTCTTT	CASSFKQNTEAFF
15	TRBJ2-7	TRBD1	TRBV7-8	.	TGTGCCAGCAGCCGTACCTCGACAGGGGCCTACGAGCAGTACTTC	CASSRTSTGAYEQYF
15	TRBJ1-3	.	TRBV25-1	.	TGTGCCAGCAGGGGTCCCCAGGGGACGGGAAACACCATATATTTT	CASRGPQGTGNTIYF
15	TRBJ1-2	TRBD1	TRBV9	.	TGTGCCAGCAGCGTGGGTATGGACAGGGCCCATGGCTACACCTTC	CASSVGMDRAHGYTF
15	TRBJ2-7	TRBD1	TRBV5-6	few	TGTGCCAGCAGCCCCGGGACAGCGGCCTTCTACGAGCAGTACTTC	CASSPGTAAFYEQYF
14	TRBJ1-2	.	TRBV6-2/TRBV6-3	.	TGTGCCAGCAGTTACTCGATCGTCTCCAGGGCTGATACCTTC	CASSYSIVSRADTF
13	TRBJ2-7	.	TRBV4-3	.	TGCGCCAGCAGCCAAGCTAGATCTGGCGAGCAGTACTTC	CASSQARSGEQYF